This T cell receptor (beta chain) appears in the sequencing data of a study of shared clonotypes between healthy human individuals (dated by TCRdb to the early 2020s). With respect to the entire study: The cohort comprised a couple of women and three men aged 18 to 49 years. Between about 0.9 and 9 billion PBMCs per donor were obtained by leukapheresis. Blood TCR repertoires of four to six healthy adults were deeply sequenced to estimate repertoire size and the extent of clonotype sharing between individuals. For each donor, three plates each were used for CD4 naive and CD4 memory, two plates were used for CD8 naive, and one plate was used for CD8 memory. To increase sequencing depth and limit assay-specific biases, different laboratories used diverse techniques to prepare libraries and sequence TCR repertoires.

The CDR3 sequence holds 14 residues, the cysteine and phenylalanine included. Solely the CDR3 DNA is kept, with 42 bases framed from the first base. V loses 6 bases of germline sequence and J loses 5 bases, and the interval between the two ends is 15 bases. CDR1 is given as MNHEY and CDR2 as SMNVEV, both from the germline V gene (reference sequence). Broader findings and caveats from the paper: Even with the large sequencing depth, rarefaction of the sorted-subset datasets indicated that sequencing was incomplete. Clonotypes shared by all four sorted-subset donors showed higher generation probabilities than non-shared clonotypes. Sampling was restricted to blood, and TCR repertoires in tissue are likely to differ from TCR repertoires in blood. Pairwise subsampling indicated that sequencing depth was expected to affect the degree of clonotype sharing among donors. The small number of donors limited the genetic and exposure-history diversity represented. Approximately 4.8% of naive CD4, 3.5% of naive CD8, about 2.4% of memory CD4, and 0.4% of memory CD8 clonotypes were shared across several donors. Larger estimated clonotype richness was generally found for naive subsets than for memory subsets.

For this clone: Its antigen target is currently unknown. Nothing much larger sits one base from this clone, and base qualities are not available.

TCR CDR3 regions were amplified from genomic DNA by multiplex PCR using the deep immunoSEQ assay. Genomic DNA extracted from each cell subset was distributed evenly over all wells of several immunoSEQ 96-well plates, and each plate served as one replicate. Each replicate PCR for sorted subsets received 200 ng genomic DNA, equal to tens of thousands of T cell genomes. Purified libraries were quantified with a Qubit 3.0 fluorometer, sized on a Bioanalyzer 2100, and re-quantified with the KAPA Library Quantification kit. Every immunoSEQ 96-well plate was sequenced on a separate single-read 150-cycle Illumina NextSeq 550 flow cell. The authors' pipeline ran thus. Because only junctional sequences without quality scores were contained in the immunoSEQ output, filtering matching that applied to full-length reads could not be performed. Sequences were annotated with PyIR, a Python wrapper for IgBLAST v1.9, using IMGT germline references to assign V/J genes and CDR3. Any read was removed if the V/J assignment was weak (E-value above 1e-6), the CDR3 was missing, or the read contained stop codons, out-of-frame junctions, or ambiguous translated residues. V3J clonotypes were defined as sequences sharing an identical inferred V gene, J gene, and CDR3 amino acid sequence. Percentage overlap between repertoires was computed as shared unique clonotypes divided by the size of the smaller repertoire. Richness of each repertoire was evaluated using RTK rarefaction, the Chao1 estimator, and Recon v2.1 estimates of unobserved clonotypes. For all TCRbeta clonotypes obtained by the gDNA method from several donors, generation probabilities were computed with OLGA. Entries here come from immuneACCESS through TCRdb and include only in-frame sequences with V and J called. Some clones fail to appear in such tables; in the studies checked, an unresolved V gene covers under half of the shortfall, and the cause of the remainder is unknown. V, J and clone size were drawn from that table, and D and trimming were deduced from the DNA. Counted in this sample were hundreds of thousands of clones; roughly 73% of them appeared once. Jointly, the top ten make up around 2% of the sample.

Donors were healthy HIV-negative adults with no recently reported acute infections or vaccinations. Only Caucasian adults living in Nashville, Tennessee, USA were represented among the donors. CD4+ T cells were enriched by magnetic negative selection, after which naive cells were positively selected on CD45RA and the negative fraction was taken as the memory subset. Blood was obtained by leukapheresis, after which PBMCs were separated by Ficoll-Histopaque density gradient centrifugation and cryopreserved in liquid nitrogen vapor phase. Purity and quantity of every magnetically sorted T cell population were checked by analytical flow cytometry. Genomic DNA was isolated from every sorted fraction and measured by UV absorbance on a Nanodrop 2000c.

This chain joins TRBV27 to TRBJ2-3; D gene: possibly TRBD2, on 6 matching bases. This clonotype originated in a woman in her 30s in good health. Sequencing was carried out using memory CD4+ T cells sorted from blood. The cell subset or site label on this specimen signifies: CD45RA-negative fraction. At the DNA level, the sequence is TGTGCCAGCAGCGGGACTTCTACGGTAGATACGCAGTATTTT. The translation is CASSGTSTVDTQYF.